The T cell receptor (beta chain) described here comes from a study of blood T cell repertoires in COVID-19. Across the whole study: The study drew acute and convalescent COVID-19 samples from the United States, Italy and Spain.

The CDR3 totals 15 residues. V shed 2 bases and J 6 bases; nucleotides not matched to a gene: 5. Germline lookup yields CDR1 KGHSH and CDR2 LQKENI. Original processing notes: Reference gene primer amplification gave estimated nucleated cell counts. TCRdb keeps only in-frame clones here, not all; method: immunoSEQ multiplex PCR. Clone size and the V and J calls come from that table; the DNA yielded D and trimming. The repertoire consists of tens of thousands of clones, with over 75% occurring once and the leading ten covering less than 20%. Source material: peripheral blood. The V gene is TRBV18, the J gene TRBJ1-4; the match to TRBD1 covers 8 bases. The source of this sequence is a woman of 80 years or more with acute or convalescent COVID-19. For the CDR3, the DNA is TGTGCCAGCTCACCAGGGTACAGGGGGGATGAAAAACTGTTTTTT. It codes for CASSPGYRGDEKLFF.